These 27 T cell receptor beta chains originate from one sample sequenced in a study of beta chain features in type 1 diabetes. Of the isolated RNA, all was reverse transcribed, and so the sequenced material was expressed TCRB transcripts. The protocol was immunoSEQ multiplex PCR, while the TCRdb copy is restricted to in-frame clones and leaves out a portion. The sample contains around 500,000 clones, about an eighth of which appear only once. Sample: naive CD4+ T cells from blood. The origin of the receptors is a woman aged 18-30 years in good health.

V is TRBV11-2 and J is TRBJ2-1; D tentatively reads TRBD1 or TRBD2 (6 bases each). There are 17 residues in the CDR3. Germline V CDR1 and CDR2: SGHAT, FQNNGV. The V end lost 3 bases, the J end lost 0 bases, and 15 bases lay between the germline ends. The CDR3 here is CASSFTQGRSSYNEQFF. The CDR3 nucleotides read TGTGCCAGCAGCTTCACCCAGGGGAGGAGCTCCTACAATGAGCAGTTCTTC.

This clone has more than one count but fewer than ten. The chain recombines TRBV7-3 with TRBJ2-3, with D hard to call. V lost 5 bases, J lost 2 bases, and 11 bases lay in between. The CDR3 extends over 14 amino acids. Germline V lookup: CDR1 SGHTA, CDR2 FQGTGA. CDR3 nucleotides: TGTGCCAGCAGCCCCGGACGGACCACAGATACGCAGTATTTT. Translated: CASSPGRTTDTQYF.

V gene TRBV6-5 combines with J gene TRBJ2-7, with a possible D match to TRBD2 (5 bases). The CDR3 length is 13 residues. CDR1 is MNHEY and CDR2 is SVGAGI in the germline V gene. The ends were cut back, 8 bases at V and 3 bases at J, with 14 bases in the middle. The CDR3 spells CASGGLSFYEQYF. For the CDR3, the DNA is TGTGCCAGCGGCGGACTTTCTTTCTACGAGCAGTACTTC.

The sample holds a few counts of this clone. J is TRBJ2-3 and V is TRBV5-1, with 13 bases lining up with TRBD2. The V gene's germline CDR1 is SGHRS and CDR2 YFSETQ. Trimming took 4 bases from V and 4 from J; bases not matched to a gene: 6. CDR3 length: 16 amino acids. The CDR3 region is CASSRGLAGVPDTQYF. Written as DNA, the CDR3 is TGCGCCAGCAGCAGAGGACTAGCGGGAGTCCCAGATACGCAGTATTTT.

This clone showed up just a few times. The chain recombines TRBV5-1 with TRBJ2-1; a possible D gene is TRBD2 (6 bases). Germline assignment: CDR1 SGHRS and CDR2 YFSETQ. Trimming removed 4 bases from V and 3 bases from J, with 17 bases in between. This CDR3 has 16 amino acids. The chain's CDR3 is CASSRGLREGYNEQFF. The CDR3 bases are TGCGCCAGCAGCCGGGGACTGCGAGAGGGCTACAATGAGCAGTTCTTC.

This clone was counted between two and nine times. V is TRBV5-1 and J is TRBJ2-2; possibly TRBD2 for D (7 bases). Germline V gives CDR1 SGHRS, CDR2 YFSETQ. This CDR3 region has 14 residues. With 6 bases removed from V and 4 bases from J, the gap between germline ends came to 13 bases. CDR3 loop: CASNAGALTGELFF. In DNA, the CDR3 is TGCGCCAGCAATGCGGGGGCCCTCACCGGGGAGCTGTTTTTT. The full variable domain, in which reference TRBV5-1 and TRBJ2-2 provide the parts outside the CDR3, is KAGVTQTPRYLIKTRGQQVTLSCSPISGHRSVSWYQQTPGQGLQFLFEYFSETQRNKGNFPGRFSGRQFSNSRSEMNVSTLELGDSALYLCASNAGALTGELFFGEGSRLTVL.

The CDR3 loop reads CASSGGTSGSWETQYF. The CDR3 region has the DNA TGTGCCAGCAGCGGGGGGACTAGCGGGAGCTGGGAGACCCAGTACTTC. V gene TRBV5-4 combines with J gene TRBJ2-5; TRBD2 agrees at 14 bases. The CDR3 is made up of 16 amino acids. The V gene's germline CDR1 is SGHNT and CDR2 YYREEE (reference sequence). V lost 4 bases and J lost 5; bases outside the gene matches: 7.

This clone was picked up many times. V is TRBV16 and J is TRBJ1-6; 8 bases align to TRBD1. The V gene's germline CDR1 is KGHSY and CDR2 FQNENV. The CDR3 has 13 residues. The V gene end was trimmed by 2 bases and the J gene end by 9 bases; junction bases not matched to a gene: 0. The CDR3 sequence is CASSQQGASPLHF. The CDR3 DNA sequence: TGTGCCAGCAGCCAACAGGGGGCTTCACCCCTCCACTTT.

The rearrangement joins TRBV7-2 to TRBJ2-7; 7 bases are a match to TRBD2. From germline, CDR1 is SGHTA and CDR2 FQGNSA. Trimming took 8 bases from V and 10 from J; bases not matched to a gene: 20. This CDR3 is built from 15 residues. CDR3 coding DNA: TGTGCCAGCTCCCAATGGGACGCGGGGAGGGTACACCAGTACTTC. Translated, it gives CASSQWDAGRVHQYF. Supplemented by reference TRBV7-2 and TRBJ2-7, the full variable domain reads GAGVSQSPSNKVTEKGKDVELRCDPISGHTALYWYRQSLGQGLEFLIYFQGNSAPDKSGLPSDRFSAERTGGSVSTLTIQRTQQEDSAVYLCASSQWDAGRVHQYFGPGTRLTVT.

The CDR3 coding sequence is TGTGCCTGGAGCGGGACTTATAATCAGCCCCAGCATTTT. Protein: CAWSGTYNQPQHF. This rearrangement joins TRBV30 to TRBJ1-5, with a tentative D call TRBD1 (5 bases). Trimming took 3 bases from V and 4 from J, leaving 10 bases between them. This CDR3 is 13 amino acids long. The germline V gene has CDR1 GTSNPN and CDR2 SVGIG (reference sequence).

This rearrangement joins TRBV7-3 to TRBJ2-3, with D hard to call. CDR3 length: 16 residues. V was pared by 1 base and J by 3 bases, with 14 bases between. Germline-derived CDR1 and CDR2 are SGHTA and FQGTGA. The DNA of the CDR3 is TGTGCCAGCAGCTTAAGGAAGGATGGGATTACAGATACGCAGTATTTT. It encodes CASSLRKDGITDTQYF.

In DNA, the CDR3 is TGTGCCAGCAGCATAGACGGGGATCAGCCCCAGCATTTT. It translates to CASSIDGDQPQHF. This chain links TRBV9 with TRBJ1-5; D is unclear. Deletions cut 4 bases from V and 5 bases from J, with 10 bases between. Germline V gives CDR1 SGDLS, CDR2 YYNGEE. The CDR3 consists of 13 residues.

The genes are TRBV2 and TRBJ2-5, with TRBD2 as a possible D gene (5 bases). V was clipped by 5 bases and J by 4 bases, with 14 bases between them. This CDR3 is built from 14 residues. The germline V gene has CDR1 SNHLY and CDR2 FYNNEI. CDR3 DNA: TGTGCCAGCAGTCCCCGCCAGGCGGGAGAGACCCAGTACTTC. It yields the protein CASSPRQAGETQYF.

The chain has TRBV5-1 and TRBJ2-3; 7 nucleotides align to TRBD2. The CDR3 has 13 amino acids. The V gene end was trimmed by 4 bases and the J gene end by 6 bases; junction bases not matched to a gene: 5. Germline loops: CDR1 SGHRS, CDR2 YFSETQ. The DNA of the CDR3 is TGCGCCAGCAGCACGGGAGGATTGGATACGCAGTATTTT. It translates to CASSTGGLDTQYF. The full variable domain, in which reference TRBV5-1 and TRBJ2-3 provide the parts outside the CDR3, is KAGVTQTPRYLIKTRGQQVTLSCSPISGHRSVSWYQQTPGQGLQFLFEYFSETQRNKGNFPGRFSGRQFSNSRSEMNVSTLELGDSALYLCASSTGGLDTQYFGPGTRLTVL.

This clone was seen a handful of times. The chain is built from TRBV5-6 and TRBJ2-1; either TRBD1 or TRBD2 may supply D (5 bases each). Trimming removed 0 bases from V and 5 bases from J, with 12 bases in between. Germline V gene sequence: CDR1 SGHDT, CDR2 YYEEEE. The CDR3 covers 15 residues. CDR3: CASSLEGRQDNEQFF. CDR3 bases: TGTGCCAGCAGCTTGGAGGGACGGCAAGACAATGAGCAGTTCTTC. Supplemented by reference TRBV5-6 and TRBJ2-1, the full variable domain reads DAGVTQSPTHLIKTRGQQVTLRCSPKSGHDTVSWYQQALGQGPQFIFQYYEEEERQRGNFPDRFSGHQFPNYSSELNVNALLLGDSALYLCASSLEGRQDNEQFFGPGTRLTVL.

The rearrangement links TRBV7-8 to TRBJ1-2; D is possibly TRBD1 (5 bases). Germline V gene sequence: CDR1 SGHVS, CDR2 FQNEAQ. Trimming stripped 5 bases from V and 2 bases from J, with 15 bases between. CDR3 length: 15 residues. The CDR3 sequence is CASSARRAGNYGYTF. CDR3 sequence (DNA): TGTGCCAGCAGCGCCCGAAGGGCAGGGAACTATGGCTACACCTTC.

This clone was seen more than once but under ten times. CDR3 nucleotide sequence: TGCGCCAGCAGCAGGGGACCAAACAATGAGCAGTTCTTC. It encodes CASSRGPNNEQFF. The chain uses TRBV5-1 and TRBJ2-1; D may correspond to TRBD1 or TRBD2 (5 bases each). Germline V gives CDR1 SGHRS, CDR2 YFSETQ. This CDR3 has 13 residues. V was trimmed by 4 bases and J by 5 bases, leaving 10 bases between them.

The chain joins TRBV4-3 to TRBJ1-1, with D possibly being TRBD1 (5 bases). Per the germline V gene, CDR1 is LGHNA and CDR2 is YSLEER. The ends were cut back, 1 base at V and 10 bases at J, with 19 bases in the middle. CDR3 length: 15 amino acids. CDR3 sequence: CASSQAAGGRRAAFF. The DNA for the CDR3 is TGCGCCAGCAGCCAAGCAGCGGGGGGACGCCGCGCAGCTTTCTTT.

The chain carries TRBV5-1 and TRBJ1-4; 7 nucleotides line up with TRBD1. V trimming: 4 bases; J trimming: 8 bases; junction bases outside the gene matches: 8. The CDR3 extends over 14 amino acids. Germline V gene sequence: CDR1 SGHRS, CDR2 YFSETQ. The CDR3 is CASSLGQVGEKLFF. CDR3 bases: TGCGCCAGCAGCCTAGGACAGGTTGGGGAAAAACTGTTTTTT. The entire variable domain, with the rest obtained from reference TRBV5-1 and TRBJ1-4, is as follows: KAGVTQTPRYLIKTRGQQVTLSCSPISGHRSVSWYQQTPGQGLQFLFEYFSETQRNKGNFPGRFSGRQFSNSRSEMNVSTLELGDSALYLCASSLGQVGEKLFFGSGTQLSVL.

The rearrangement links TRBV7-2 to TRBJ2-5, with a tentative D call TRBD1 (5 bases). This CDR3 contains 18 residues. Trimming pared 1 base from V and 2 bases from J, leaving 20 bases between. Looked up from germline, CDR1 is SGHTA and CDR2 is FQGNSA. The CDR3: CASSLGHLLRTRQETQYF. In DNA form, the CDR3 reads TGTGCCAGCAGCTTAGGGCACCTATTAAGGACACGTCAAGAGACCCAGTACTTC.

The chain carries TRBV28 and TRBJ1-2; D remains ambiguous. The germline V gene has CDR1 MDHEN and CDR2 SYDVKM. V was clipped by 4 bases and J by 2 bases, with 11 bases between them. This CDR3 spans 14 amino acids. The CDR3: CASSSGLANYGYTF. The CDR3 coding sequence is TGTGCCAGCAGTTCGGGGTTAGCAAACTATGGCTACACCTTC.

This clone has a single count. The chain is built from TRBV13 and TRBJ2-2, with 10 bases aligning to TRBD2. The CDR3 consists of 16 residues. Germline trimming cut 5 bases from V and 8 bases from J; bases unmatched to any gene: 11. CDR1 is PRHDT, CDR2 FYEKMQ, per germline (reference sequence). CDR3 region: CASSVALAGVVGELFF. CDR3 sequence (DNA): TGTGCCAGCAGCGTAGCGCTAGCGGGAGTAGTTGGGGAGCTGTTTTTT.

A few counts support this clone. The genes are TRBV29-1 and TRBJ2-1; the match to TRBD1 covers 11 bases. The CDR3 consists of 13 residues. Trimming at V came to 6 bases and at J to 9 bases, leaving 7 bases not matched to a gene. CDR1 and CDR2 from the germline V gene are SQVTM and ANQGSEA. The CDR3 nucleotides are TGCAGCGTAGGACAGGGGGCGTATGCTGAGCAGTTCTTC. Translating gives CSVGQGAYAEQFF.

This clone appeared a few times. The gene calls are TRBV6-1 and TRBJ2-1; D unresolved. V was pared by 4 bases and J by 7 bases, with 11 bases between. Germline CDR1 and CDR2: MNHNS and SASEGT. This CDR3 region has 13 residues. CDR3 loop: CASSGAVWNEQFF. CDR3 bases: TGTGCCAGCAGTGGTGCGGTGTGGAATGAGCAGTTCTTC.

This clone was detected only a few times. This chain uses TRBV7-9 with TRBJ1-1, with TRBD1 as a possible D gene (6 bases). V shed 6 bases and J shed 1 base, with 9 bases lying between them. This CDR3 is 13 amino acids long. Germline lookup yields CDR1 SEHNR and CDR2 FQNEAQ (reference sequence). The CDR3 DNA sequence: TGTGCCAGCAGTTGGACAGAGAACACTGAAGCTTTCTTT. Protein sequence: CASSWTENTEAFF.

The chain employs TRBV4-3 and TRBJ2-2; D might be TRBD2 (5 bases). Trimming took off 1 base at V and 4 bases at J, with 10 bases between the two ends. Germline CDR1 LGHNA, CDR2 YSLEER. The CDR3 runs 15 residues. This chain's CDR3 is CASSQGGLLTGELFF. DNA for the CDR3: TGCGCCAGCAGCCAAGGAGGGCTCCTCACCGGGGAGCTGTTTTTT.

The chain couples TRBV7-9 to TRBJ2-2; 7 bases align to TRBD1. Trimming at V came to 4 bases and at J to 0 bases, leaving 11 bases not matched to a gene. There are 18 residues in the CDR3. Per the germline V gene, CDR1 is SEHNR and CDR2 is FQNEAQ (reference sequence). The CDR3 nucleotides are TGTGCCAGCAGCTCGCCGGGACAGATCTACTCGAACACCGGGGAGCTGTTTTTT. This sequence encodes CASSSPGQIYSNTGELFF. Full variable domain (missing parts from reference TRBV7-9 and TRBJ2-2): DTGVSQNPRHKITKRGQNVTFRCDPISEHNRLYWYRQTLGQGPEFLTYFQNEAQLEKSRLLSDRFSAERPKGSFSTLEIQRTEQGDSAMYLCASSSPGQIYSNTGELFFGEGSRLTVL.